The rows below give T cell receptor beta chains drawn from one sample of a study of PD-1 blockade in classical Hodgkin lymphoma. Generated by immunoSEQ multiplex PCR, the TCRdb table keeps only in-frame clones and is missing some. Of some 70,000 clones listed, 93% are singletons. Sequenced: peripheral blood mononuclear cells (PBMCs). These receptors were taken from a human donor with classical Hodgkin lymphoma. Each CDR3 is given with its conserved first and last residue. Fields, in order: D gene, CDR3 length, J gene, clone size, V gene, CDR3 DNA, CDR3 protein. The D gene is left open where the match is weak. Expanded clones get a size class; other rows say once, few or many, or leave the size out.

TRBD1,14,TRBJ1-2,few,TRBV7-8,TGTGCCAGCAGCCAGAGGGACAGGGTTGAAGGCTACACCTTC,CASSQRDRVEGYTF
-,15,TRBJ1-5,-,TRBV7-2,TGTGCCAGCAGCTCTGGACAAGTTAGCAATCAGCCCCAGCATTTT,CASSSGQVSNQPQHF
-,12,TRBJ2-3,-,TRBV19,TGTGCCAGTAGTACGTCCACAGATACGCAGTATTTT,CASSTSTDTQYF
TRBD2,16,TRBJ2-7,-,TRBV11-2,TGTGCCAGCAGCCCCCATTCTAGCGGGAGGGCCCACGAGCAGTACTTC,CASSPHSSGRAHEQYF
TRBD2,15,TRBJ2-5,-,TRBV19,TGTGCCAGTAGACCAGGACTAGCTGAACAAGAGACCCAGTACTTC,CASRPGLAEQETQYF
-,13,TRBJ1-2,-,TRBV9,TGTGCCAGCAGTCGGGGCGACAACTATGGCTACACCTTC,CASSRGDNYGYTF
-,13,TRBJ2-5,-,TRBV28,TGTGCCAGCAGTTACAGGGACCAAGAGACCCAGTACTTC,CASSYRDQETQYF
-,15,TRBJ1-2,-,TRBV19,TGTGCCAGTAGTTCCCCCGGCTCTGAAAACTATGGCTACACCTTC,CASSSPGSENYGYTF
-,14,TRBJ1-3,-,TRBV6-1,TGTGCCAGCAGTGAAATGGCCGGAGGAAACACCATATATTTT,CASSEMAGGNTIYF
-,15,TRBJ1-2,-,TRBV4-2,TGTGCCAGCAGCCAAGACCGGTCATCTAACTATGGCTACACCTTC,CASSQDRSSNYGYTF
-,16,TRBJ2-4,-,TRBV7-4,TGTGCCAGCAGCTTAGACCCCCGGCGGGGGCAGGACATTCAGTACTTC,CASSLDPRRGQDIQYF
TRBD1,18,TRBJ1-2,-,TRBV7-2,TGTGCCAGCAGTTCAGAGAGCCAGGGGGCTAGGATCCTGAATGGCTACACCTTC,CASSSESQGARILNGYTF
TRBD2,15,TRBJ2-1,-,TRBV19,TGTGCCAGTAGTATTCCGAGCGGGAGAAGGAATGAGCAGTTCTTC,CASSIPSGRRNEQFF
-,13,TRBJ1-2,few,TRBV5-4,TGTGCCAGCGGAGGACTAACAACCTATGGCTACACCTTC,CASGGLTTYGYTF
-,14,TRBJ1-2,-,TRBV5-1,TGCGCCAGCAGTGCCAGTACAGGAGCGGCTGGCTACACCTTC,CASSASTGAAGYTF
-,11,TRBJ2-7,-,TRBV11-2,TGTGCCAGCAGCCCAAGTTACGAGCAGTACTTC,CASSPSYEQYF
-,16,TRBJ2-3,-,TRBV7-6,TGTGCCAGCAGCTTAGCAAGGTCTAGCAGGTTGGATACGCAGTATTTT,CASSLARSSRLDTQYF
-,12,TRBJ2-3,-,TRBV18,TGTGCCAGCTCACCGTATGGAGATACGCAGTATTTT,CASSPYGDTQYF
TRBD1,14,TRBJ1-1,-,TRBV7-6,TGTGCCAGCAGTTATCATCAGGGGGCCGCTGAAGCTTTCTTT,CASSYHQGAAEAFF
TRBD2,15,TRBJ2-7,-,TRBV11-2,TGTGCCAGCAGCTTAGCTAGCGGGGTAACCTACGAGCAGTACTTC,CASSLASGVTYEQYF
-,15,TRBJ1-2,-,TRBV7-2,TGTGCCAGCAGCCTGGGGGGGGCGCGGGAAGATGGCTACACCTTC,CASSLGGAREDGYTF
-,14,TRBJ1-1,-,TRBV5-1,TGCGCCAGCTCGAAAGATGGGGGTTGGACTGAAGCTTTCTTT,CASSKDGGWTEAFF
-,13,TRBJ1-2,few,TRBV18,TGTGCCAGCTCACCGGACACGATCTATGGCTACACCTTC,CASSPDTIYGYTF
TRBD1,12,TRBJ2-3,once,TRBV6-6,TGTGCCAGCAATAGACAGGGGTTTAGTCGGTATTTT,CASNRQGFSRYF
-,14,TRBJ1-6,once,TRBV5-5,TGTGCCAGCAGGGCTTGGACAGAGAATTCACCCCTCCACTTT,CASRAWTENSPLHF
-,15,TRBJ1-3,-,TRBV5-4,TGTGCCAGCAGCTTAGGCGTATACTCTGGAAACACCATATATTTT,CASSLGVYSGNTIYF
-,11,TRBJ2-7,-,TRBV7-2,TGTGCCAGCAGCTCAGCCTACGAGCAGTACTTC,CASSSAYEQYF
-,17,TRBJ1-5,few,TRBV28,TGTGCCAGCAGTTCCCAAGTAGCGCTTGTGAGCAATCAGCCCCAGCATTTT,CASSSQVALVSNQPQHF
-,16,TRBJ2-1,once,TRBV10-3,TGTGCCATCAGTGAGTCGGGCGGGACCTCCTACAATGAGCAGTTCTTC,CAISESGGTSYNEQFF
TRBD1,18,TRBJ1-5,once,TRBV10-3,TGTGCCATCAGTGAGTCGAGGGCCAGGGGGCACAGCAATCAGCCCCAGCATTTT,CAISESRARGHSNQPQHF
-,14,TRBJ1-5,once,TRBV5-5,TGTGCCAGCAGCTTTCTAGGAAAAAATCAGCCCCAGCATTTT,CASSFLGKNQPQHF
-,14,TRBJ2-5,-,TRBV6-1,TGTGCCAGCAGTGACGGACGGGTACAAGAGACCCAGTACTTC,CASSDGRVQETQYF